This T cell receptor (beta chain) was observed in a study of identical twins. In its sample, this clonotype was seen a few times. CDR3 length: 15 amino acids. Germline CDR1 reads SGHDN; CDR2 reads FVKESK. Germline trimming cut 2 bases from V and 4 bases from J; bases unmatched to any gene: 8. TCRdb ran MiXCR on the 5' RACE reads and lists one entry per CDR3 protein. Of fewer than 500,000 distinct CDR3 sequences in the sample, about 13% were seen once. These data also formed part of another study, on yellow fever vaccine responses in identical twins.

The sample consisted of CD4+ T cells sorted from blood. The clonotype comes from a woman aged 18-29 years in good health. The V and J genes are TRBV14 and TRBJ2-7; TRBD1 matches 7 bases. The CDR3 loop reads CASSQLGQSHYEQYF. CDR3 DNA: TGTGCCAGCAGCCAACTGGGACAGAGTCATTACGAGCAGTACTTC.